Shown below are 13 T cell receptor beta chains from a single sample sequenced in a study of T cells in Graves' hyperthyroidism and ophthalmopathy (dated by TCRdb to between 2019 and 2020). The receptor library was made with multiplex PCR. Sequenced on an Illumina HiSeq 2000. Amplification of TCR beta CDR3 regions was carried out from RNA transcripts. The TCR CDR3 was subjected to a first round of RT-PCR using the HTBI primer set and the Qiagen OneStep RT-PCR kit. Starting from the raw public reads, TCRdb applied fastp trimming at Q25, assembled clones with MiXCR and retained in-frame beta chains. For every CDR3 protein sequence, its rows merge into one entry that carries the most common genes and DNA. This sample lists 250,000 or so distinct CDR3 sequences; roughly 15% were detected once. The top ten constitute around 30% of the sample. The sequenced sample was blood. The receptors originated from a woman under 30 with Graves' ophthalmopathy.

In this sample, this clonotype turned up many times. The gene calls are TRBV20-1 and TRBJ2-3; TRBD2 aligns across 9 bases. With 3 bases clipped from V and 5 bases from J, the junction kept 6 bases outside the gene matches. The CDR3 extends over 14 amino acids. CDR1 and CDR2 (germline): DFQATT, SNEGSKA (reference sequence). The CDR3 sequence is CSASSGSQVDTQYF. The CDR3 nucleotides read TGCAGTGCTAGTAGCGGGAGCCAGGTAGATACGCAGTATTTT.

This clonotype was found many times. The J gene is TRBJ1-2, the V gene TRBV12-3 or TRBV12-4; no clear D. Trimming removed 0 bases at V and 4 bases at J, with 6 bases between. This CDR3 is built from 13 residues. CDR3 sequence (DNA): TGTGCCAGCAGTTTAGCAGGGATCTATGGCTACACCTTC. This gives the protein CASSLAGIYGYTF.

This rearrangement joins TRBV12-3 or TRBV12-4 to TRBJ1-3; maybe TRBD1 (6 bases). This CDR3 is built from 15 residues. The V gene lost 6 bases and the J gene lost 2 bases, with 14 bases spanning the gap. CDR3 sequence (DNA): TGTGCCAGCAGCTACGGACAGAGGCCTGGAAACACCATATATTTT. It yields the protein CASSYGQRPGNTIYF.

This clonotype was counted ten times or more. The genes are TRBV10-3 and TRBJ2-1, with 14 bases matching TRBD2. Germline CDR1 is ENHRY and CDR2 is SYGVKD. The CDR3 is made up of 15 amino acids. Losses at the gene ends were 10 bases for V and 6 bases for J; bases not matched to a gene: 8. The CDR3 here is CATLGLAGVINEQFF. The CDR3 DNA is TGTGCCACTCTGGGACTAGCGGGAGTTATCAATGAGCAGTTCTTC.

This clonotype was seen ten or more times. The chain combines TRBV18 with TRBJ1-5; D possibly corresponds to TRBD1 (6 bases). The length of the CDR3 is 17 residues. CDR1 and CDR2 from the germline V gene are KGHSH and LQKENI. The V and J ends lost 6 bases and 4 bases respectively, with 22 bases between them. CDR3 sequence: CASSPTSRTETNQPQHF. The CDR3 nucleotides are TGTGCCAGCTCTCCCACCTCGAGGACAGAGACTAATCAGCCCCAGCATTTT.

This clonotype was detected ten times or more. The chain combines TRBV10-3 with TRBJ2-3; 10 bases line up with TRBD1. Germline V gene lookup returns CDR1 ENHRY and CDR2 SYGVKD. The CDR3 is made up of 16 amino acids. The J segment lost 3 bases and the V segment lost 3 bases, leaving 6 bases of the junction unmatched. This CDR3 is CAISDWTGGITDTQYF. The CDR3, as DNA: TGTGCCATCAGTGACTGGACAGGGGGAATAACAGATACGCAGTATTTT.

This clonotype was observed at least ten times. This could be a read error, since a much larger clone is one nucleotide away. The final CDR3 position lacks the conserved phenylalanine or tryptophan, pointing to a likely read error. V is TRBV28 and J is TRBJ1-1, with D unclear. The V end was cut by 1 base, the J end by 6 bases, with 9 bases between. Per germline, CDR1 MDHEN and CDR2 SYDVKM. The CDR3 extends over 13 amino acids. CDR3 coding DNA: TGTGCCAGCAGTTTATCCCCTCGGGCTGAAGCTTTCCTT. Its translation: CASSLSPRAEAFL.

This clonotype was seen repeatedly, ten times or more. The chain combines TRBV3-1 with TRBJ2-3, with unresolved D. Germline CDR1 reads LGHDT; CDR2 reads YNNKEL (reference sequence). This CDR3 has 13 amino acids. V was pared by 2 bases and J by 7 bases, with 10 bases between. CDR3 region: CASSQTNEYTQYF. In nucleotides, the CDR3 is TGTGCCAGCAGCCAAACTAACGAGTATACGCAGTATTTT.

This chain connects TRBV20-1 to TRBJ2-7; 15 bases are a match to TRBD2. The V segment lost 0 bases and the J segment 5 bases; nucleotides outside the gene matches: 8. This CDR3 has 17 amino acids. Germline CDR1 reads DFQATT; CDR2 reads SNEGSKA (reference sequence). CDR3 in DNA: TGCAGTGCTAGAGACAGGGGGCGGACTAGCGGGGGGGACGAGCAGTACTTC. Translation: CSARDRGRTSGGDEQYF.

This clonotype has a handful of counts. The chain uses TRBV9 and TRBJ2-3; maybe TRBD2 (5 bases). Germline lookup yields CDR1 SGDLS and CDR2 YYNGEE. Trimming shortened V by 0 bases and J by 3 bases, and 11 bases separated the two germline ends. The CDR3 is 15 amino acids. The CDR3 here is CASSVGSGITDTQYF. The CDR3, as DNA: TGTGCCAGCAGCGTAGGGTCCGGGATTACAGATACGCAGTATTTT.

Many counts were recorded for this clonotype. This chain links TRBV6-5 with TRBJ1-1, with unresolved D. V gave up 0 bases and J gave up 0 bases, with 5 bases separating them. This CDR3 has 14 residues. The V gene's germline CDR1 is MNHEY and CDR2 SVGAGI. CDR3 sequence reads: CASSYSMLNTEAFF. Written as DNA, the CDR3 is TGTGCCAGCAGTTACTCGATGTTGAACACTGAAGCTTTCTTT.

This clonotype has at least ten counts. The chain couples TRBV6-1 to TRBJ2-2; 8 bases are a match to TRBD1. Germline-derived CDR1 and CDR2 are MNHNS and SASEGT. The CDR3 spans 15 residues. Losses at the gene ends were 4 bases for V and 6 bases for J; bases not matched to a gene: 7. CDR3: CASSARGLVPGELFF. CDR3 nucleotide sequence: TGTGCCAGCAGTGCCAGGGGGCTTGTTCCCGGGGAGCTGTTTTTT.

This clonotype was counted many times. The chain has TRBV4-3 and TRBJ2-1; 12 positions match TRBD2. V gave up 3 bases and J gave up 10 bases; unmatched junction bases: 7. The CDR3 is made up of 15 amino acids. Germline CDR1 is LGHNA and CDR2 is YSLEER. The DNA of the CDR3 is TGCGCCAGCAGCCAGACTAGCGGGAGAGAAGACGAGCAGTTCTTC. It encodes CASSQTSGREDEQFF.